In its sample, the clone carrying this TCR beta chain was seen a few times. Its specificity is unknown. The CDR3 end falls 3 residues outside the read, so it is completed with the germline J gene. CVID subjects were 15 female and around 31 male, aged about 8 to 65. CVID subjects were neither ill nor on immunomodulatory or immunosuppressive medication at sampling. This entry belongs to a study of T cell clonality in common variable immunodeficiency. Overall study results and limits: Fewer TCRbeta clones were shared among CVID subjects than controls. Repertoire-complication correlations in CVID were limited by patient heterogeneity. Fewer deletions and N-nucleotide insertions were reportedly seen in common variable immunodeficiency TCR beta sequences.

V shed 6 bases and J shed 9 bases, with 15 bases lying between them. The germline CDR1 and CDR2 sequences are SNHLY and FYNNEI. The CDR3 is made up of 13 amino acids. Assay: immunoSEQ multiplex PCR; the TCRdb copy retains only in-frame clones and omits some. The sample includes about 15,000 clones, none of them occurring once. The sample comprised peripheral blood mononuclear cells. The receptor was isolated from a human donor with common variable immunodeficiency. The rearrangement uses TRBV2 and TRBJ2-1; D is possibly TRBD2 (5 bases). CDR3 sequence: CASRLELDVEQFF. CDR3 bases read: TGTGCCAGCAGACTAGAATTGGATGTTGAG.